The 25 T cell receptor beta chains listed next were all sequenced from one sample in a study of shared T cell receptors in the human thymus. Only in-frame clones appear in the TCRdb table, and some are missing; sequencing was by immunoSEQ multiplex PCR. The sample holds hundreds of thousands of clones, approximately 87% seen once. This same sample was also taken into another study, of human thymus T cells.

The sequencing input was thymocytes. All receptors come from a boy under two years old with a congenital heart defect.

For the CDR3, the DNA is TGCGCCAGCAGCCAGGACTCTAGACTAGCGGGGTACAATGAGCAGTTCTTC. Its protein is CASSQDSRLAGYNEQFF. This chain connects TRBV4-3 to TRBJ2-1, with 11 bases aligning to TRBD2. Losses at the gene ends were 3 bases for V and 4 bases for J; bases not matched to a gene: 8. Per germline, CDR1 LGHNA and CDR2 YSLEER. There are 17 residues in the CDR3.

The chain couples TRBV30 to TRBJ2-3, with 11 bases that match TRBD2. Unmatched junction bases numbered 6, after V lost 3 bases and J lost 4 bases. The CDR3 contains 15 residues. Per germline, CDR1 GTSNPN and CDR2 SVGIG (reference sequence). The CDR3 region is CAWRRLAGWADTQYF. CDR3 DNA: TGTGCCTGGAGACGACTAGCGGGATGGGCAGATACGCAGTATTTT.

The chain uses TRBV12-5 and TRBJ2-7, with a possible D match to TRBD2 (6 bases). The CDR3 is 17 amino acids. Trimming removed 2 bases at V and 7 bases at J, with 24 bases between. The germline V gene encodes CDR1 LGHNT and CDR2 FRNRAP. In nucleotides, the CDR3 is TGTGCTAGTGGTTTGAATACGATGCAGGGCGCGGGAATTGAGCAGTACTTC. It yields the protein CASGLNTMQGAGIEQYF. Variable domain in full (rest from reference TRBV12-5 and TRBJ2-7): DARVTQTPRHKVTEMGQEVTMRCQPILGHNTVFWYRQTMMQGLELLAYFRNRAPLDDSGMPKDRFSAEMPDATLATLKIQPSEPRDSAVYFCASGLNTMQGAGIEQYFGPGTRLTVT.

The V and J genes are TRBV7-9 and TRBJ1-3; D remains unclear. The length of the CDR3 is 15 residues. Germline V CDR1 and CDR2: SEHNR, FQNEAQ (reference sequence). The ends were cut back, 2 bases at V and 0 bases at J, with 8 bases in the middle. The CDR3 loop is CASSLPGASGNTIYF. CDR3 DNA: TGTGCCAGCAGCTTACCAGGTGCCTCTGGAAACACCATATATTTT.

This chain links TRBV19 with TRBJ2-7; 13 positions agree with TRBD2. Germline V CDR1 and CDR2: LNHDA, SQIVND (reference sequence). With V trimmed by 3 bases and J by 7 bases, 6 bases remained unmatched. The CDR3 has 15 amino acids. CDR3 coding DNA: TGTGCCAGTAGTATTACTAGCGGGAGGGCCCAAGAGCAGTACTTC. This translates into CASSITSGRAQEQYF.

The chain has TRBV7-9 and TRBJ2-7; possible D gene TRBD2, 5 bases. Germline V gene lookup returns CDR1 SEHNR and CDR2 FQNEAQ (reference sequence). There are 14 residues in the CDR3. Trimming removed 5 bases from V and 4 bases from J, with 15 bases in between. CDR3: CASSTSGRFYEQYF. CDR3 bases: TGTGCCAGCAGCACGAGCGGTAGGTTTTACGAGCAGTACTTC. Supplemented by reference TRBV7-9 and TRBJ2-7, the full variable domain reads DTGVSQNPRHKITKRGQNVTFRCDPISEHNRLYWYRQTLGQGPEFLTYFQNEAQLEKSRLLSDRFSAERPKGSFSTLEIQRTEQGDSAMYLCASSTSGRFYEQYFGPGTRLTVT.

The chain carries TRBV7-9 and TRBJ2-1; TRBD2 aligns across 7 bases. Germline V gene lookup returns CDR1 SEHNR and CDR2 FQNEAQ (reference sequence). The ends lost 2 bases at V and 5 bases at J; junction bases unmatched: 9. The CDR3 sequence is 16 residues long. CDR3 in DNA: TGTGCCAGCAGCTTACGGTGGGAGGGTGACAACAATGAGCAGTTCTTC. Its translation: CASSLRWEGDNNEQFF.

The chain has TRBV4-1 and TRBJ2-1, with TRBD1 matching 8 bases. The CDR3 spans 14 residues. Germline CDR1 is MGHRA and CDR2 is YSYEKL. J gave up 7 bases and V 6 bases, and 8 bases lay outside the gene matches. CDR3 sequence reads: CASRPRDRRNEQFF. CDR3 nucleotide sequence: TGCGCCAGCAGGCCCCGGGACAGGAGGAATGAGCAGTTCTTC.

The chain joins TRBV19 to TRBJ1-2; 7 nucleotides line up with TRBD1. V gave up 3 bases and J gave up 4 bases; unmatched junction bases: 20. This CDR3 contains 19 residues. Germline assignment: CDR1 LNHDA and CDR2 SQIVND (reference sequence). The CDR3 spells CASSIPPPGGHAPGYGYTF. The CDR3, as DNA: TGTGCCAGTAGTATCCCCCCGCCAGGGGGGCACGCGCCCGGCTATGGCTACACCTTC.

The V call is TRBV6-5, the J call TRBJ1-4; possible D gene TRBD1, 5 bases. The CDR3 is 15 amino acids. Germline CDR1 is MNHEY and CDR2 is SVGAGI. The V gene lost 4 bases and the J gene lost 0 bases, with 9 bases spanning the gap. The CDR3 sequence is CASSSLGATNEKLFF. The CDR3 bases are TGTGCCAGCAGTTCCCTAGGGGCAACTAATGAAAAACTGTTTTTT.

This chain links TRBV6-4 with TRBJ1-2; possibly TRBD1 for D (6 bases). Germline V CDR1 and CDR2: MRHNA, SNTAGT. The CDR3 covers 17 residues. V shed 0 bases and J shed 1 base, with 15 bases lying between them. CDR3 sequence: CASSDSNPGGRNYGYTF. CDR3 in DNA: TGTGCCAGCAGTGACTCGAACCCCGGGGGGCGTAACTATGGCTACACCTTC.

The V and J genes are TRBV12-5 and TRBJ1-4, with TRBD1 as a possible D gene (6 bases). CDR1 and CDR2 from the germline V gene are LGHNT and FRNRAP. V was cut by 3 bases and J by 8 bases, with 13 bases left in between. The CDR3 is 14 amino acids. The CDR3 DNA follows: TGTGCTAGTGGTTTCCACAGGGATGAGGAAAAACTGTTTTTT. Translated, it gives CASGFHRDEEKLFF.

The rearrangement uses TRBV12-5 and TRBJ1-4; D not resolved. The CDR3 has 16 residues. The V gene's germline CDR1 is LGHNT and CDR2 FRNRAP. Trimming left V 4 bases short and J 5 bases short, with 17 bases between. The CDR3, as DNA: TGTGCTAGTGGTTCGACCCGGGGTGGGGAAAATGAAAAACTGTTTTTT. Protein sequence: CASGSTRGGENEKLFF.

The chain links TRBV12-2 to TRBJ2-7; the DNA was not used to check the table's D call, TRBD2. TRBV12-2 has pseudogene status. The CDR3 length is 16 residues. This chain's CDR3 is CASRLEARERLYEQYF. CDR3 coding DNA: TGTGCAAGTCGCTTAGAGGCGCGGGAGCGACTCTACGAGCAGTACTTC.

The CDR3: CASSPDDRTTDTQYF. CDR3 sequence (DNA): TGTGCCAGCAGCCCGGACGACAGAACAACAGATACGCAGTATTTT. The rearrangement joins TRBV7-7 to TRBJ2-3; weak D call: TRBD1 (5 bases). Trimming pared 5 bases from V and 3 bases from J, leaving 15 bases between. The CDR3 spans 15 residues. CDR1 is SSHAT, CDR2 FNYEAQ, per germline (reference sequence).

A single count supports this clone. The rearrangement joins TRBV5-1 to TRBJ2-3, with 13 bases fitting TRBD2. CDR1 is SGHRS, CDR2 YFSETQ, per germline. Trimming removed 4 bases from V and 8 bases from J; junction bases left unmatched: 10. This CDR3 is 16 amino acids long. The CDR3 DNA sequence: TGCGCCAGCAGCCCAGGGACTAGCGGGAATTTTGGTACGCAGTATTTT. Its translation is CASSPGTSGNFGTQYF.

The chain uses TRBV7-6 and TRBJ1-2; tentative D call: TRBD1 (5 bases). CDR3 size: 14 residues. Germline CDR1 and CDR2: SGHVS and FNYEAQ. Trimming removed 0 bases at V and 4 bases at J, with 9 bases between. CDR3 amino acids: CASSLAAGPYGYTF. The CDR3 region has the DNA TGTGCCAGCAGCTTAGCGGCGGGACCCTATGGCTACACCTTC.

This clone was detected a few times. The chain uses TRBV2 and TRBJ2-7; 8 bases align to TRBD2. The CDR3 totals 15 residues. After removal of 3 bases from V and 4 bases from J, the junction contained 8 bases not matched to a gene. Germline-derived CDR1 and CDR2 are SNHLY and FYNNEI. CDR3 in amino acids: CASSEAGGALYEQYF. In DNA, the CDR3 is TGTGCCAGCAGTGAGGCCGGGGGGGCGCTTTACGAGCAGTACTTC.

This chain joins TRBV7-6 and TRBJ1-3, with 7 nucleotides matching TRBD1. This CDR3 has 16 residues. V was pared by 5 bases and J by 5 bases, with 12 bases of the junction left unmatched. Per the germline V gene, CDR1 is SGHVS and CDR2 is FNYEAQ. DNA of the CDR3: TGTGCCAGCAGCCTCGGGTGGGGACAGAGAAGAAACACCATATATTTT. Amino acids: CASSLGWGQRRNTIYF. The full variable domain, rest sourced from reference TRBV7-6 and TRBJ1-3, is GAGVSQSPRYKVTKRGQDVALRCDPISGHVSLYWYRQALGQGPEFLTYFNYEAQQDKSGLPNDRFSAERPEGSISTLTIQRTEQRDSAMYRCASSLGWGQRRNTIYFGEGSWLTVV.

The chain uses TRBV5-1 and TRBJ1-4; possibly TRBD1 for D (5 bases). The CDR3 extends over 16 amino acids. Trimming left V 4 bases short and J 8 bases short, with 21 bases between. CDR1 and CDR2 (germline): SGHRS, YFSETQ. The CDR3 DNA sequence: TGCGCCAGCAGCCGAGGCAGGGACTCAGGAGGGGAAAAACTGTTTTTT. Translation gives CASSRGRDSGGEKLFF.

This clone was observed a handful of times. The chain employs TRBV19 and TRBJ2-2; tentatively, D is TRBD2 (6 bases). The germline CDR1 and CDR2 sequences are LNHDA and SQIVND (reference sequence). The CDR3 is 15 amino acids. The V end was cut by 11 bases, the J end by 0 bases, with 16 bases between. CDR3 coding DNA: TGTGCCGCGGGGTCTAGCGCTTCGAACACCGGGGAGCTGTTTTTT. Its translation is CAAGSSASNTGELFF.

The chain combines TRBV4-2 with TRBJ2-3, with TRBD1 matching 9 bases. Unmatched junction bases numbered 6, after V lost 1 base and J lost 4 bases. CDR3 length: 16 residues. From germline, CDR1 is LGHNA and CDR2 YNFKEQ. CDR3 nucleotides: TGTGCCAGCAGCCAAGGTGGGGACAGGGACGCAGATACGCAGTATTTT. Translated, it gives CASSQGGDRDADTQYF.

The chain uses TRBV11-2 and TRBJ2-7; 9 bases fit TRBD1. The CDR3 totals 14 residues. V was pared by 5 bases and J by 6 bases, with 8 bases of the junction left unmatched. Per germline, CDR1 SGHAT and CDR2 FQNNGV. CDR3 protein: CASSLNRGLGEQYF. As DNA, the CDR3 is TGTGCCAGCAGCCTAAACAGGGGGCTGGGCGAGCAGTACTTC. Filled out from reference TRBV11-2 and TRBJ2-7, the complete variable domain reads EAGVAQSPRYKIIEKRQSVAFWCNPISGHATLYWYQQILGQGPKLLIQFQNNGVVDDSQLPKDRFSAERLKGVDSTLKIQPAKLEDSAVYLCASSLNRGLGEQYFGPGTRLTVT.

The chain combines TRBV4-2 with TRBJ2-7; D gene ambiguous. This CDR3 has 15 residues. Between the trimmed V and J ends, which lost 2 bases and 2 bases, there was a span of 13 bases. Germline CDR1 and CDR2: LGHNA and YNFKEQ. The CDR3 loop reads CASSQSSVHTYEQYF. DNA of the CDR3: TGTGCCAGCAGCCAATCCTCAGTTCATACCTACGAGCAGTACTTC.

The CDR3 protein is CANPPPTGRTYEQYF. In DNA, the CDR3 is TGTGCCAACCCCCCGCCGACAGGGAGGACCTACGAGCAGTACTTC. The chain combines TRBV13 with TRBJ2-7; D possibly corresponds to TRBD1 (7 bases). The V end was cut by 10 bases, the J end by 2 bases, with 21 bases between. The length of the CDR3 is 15 residues. CDR1 is PRHDT and CDR2 is FYEKMQ in the germline V gene (reference sequence).